These 21 T cell receptor beta chains share one sample of origin, sequenced in a study of blood T cells in healthy people across ages (dated by TCRdb to 2013 to 2016). Library creation used 5' RACE. Sequencing relied on an Illumina HiSeq 2500. A second PCR of about 6 to 11 cycles was performed with a sample-barcoded 5' primer and a J-beta primer mix. TCRdb reanalyzed the raw reads on its own, using fastp at Q25 for trimming and MiXCR for clone calling, and kept in-frame beta chains. Rows are unified per CDR3 protein, each entry keeping the most common DNA and genes. This sample gives hundreds of thousands of distinct CDR3 sequences in total; about 28% of them show up just once. Together, the top ten hold approximately 14% of the sample. What was sequenced was blood. Receptors were obtained from a woman of 80 years or more in good health.

The V gene is TRBV6-6, the J gene TRBJ2-1, with 10 positions matching TRBD1. The junction had 8 bases not matched to a gene; V was cut back by 5 bases and J by 4 bases. From germline, CDR1 is MNHNY and CDR2 SVGAGI (reference sequence). The CDR3 is 16 residues long. The chain's CDR3 is CASSASGQGMYNEQFF. In nucleotides, the CDR3 is TGTGCCAGCAGTGCGTCGGGACAGGGGATGTACAATGAGCAGTTCTTC.

The chain uses TRBV20-1 and TRBJ2-7; 7 nucleotides agree with TRBD1. Germline assignment: CDR1 DFQATT and CDR2 SNEGSKA (reference sequence). The CDR3 runs 12 residues. The trim removed 6 bases at V and 3 bases at J, leaving 5 bases unmatched. CDR3 DNA sequence: TGCAGTGCAAACCGGGACAGCTACGAGCAGTACTTC. This gives the protein CSANRDSYEQYF.

This clonotype was recorded at least ten times. This chain links TRBV4-3 with TRBJ1-2; 7 bases agree with TRBD1. Germline trimming cut 0 bases from V and 5 bases from J; bases unmatched to any gene: 6. The CDR3 contains 15 residues. Germline V gives CDR1 LGHNA, CDR2 YSLEER. This CDR3 reads CASSQDQTGVYGYTF. The CDR3 DNA reads as TGCGCCAGCAGCCAAGATCAAACAGGGGTTTATGGCTACACCTTC.

This clonotype was counted at least ten times. The chain couples TRBV4-3 to TRBJ2-7; 7 bases align to TRBD1. The CDR3 totals 15 residues. The V gene's germline CDR1 is LGHNA and CDR2 YSLEER. The V and J ends lost 2 bases and 2 bases, in that order; junction bases with no gene match: 6. The CDR3 nucleotides are TGCGCCAGCAGCCAACACAGGGGCTCCGCCTACGAGCAGTACTTC. It is translated as CASSQHRGSAYEQYF.

This clonotype was counted between two and nine times. Since a much larger clone is just one base distant, this may be a read error. V is TRBV6-2 or TRBV6-3 and J is TRBJ2-1; TRBD2 might be the D (7 bases). Germline V gene lookup returns CDR1 MNHEY and CDR2 SVGEGT. The length of the CDR3 is 17 residues. V was clipped by 0 bases and J by 10 bases, with 22 bases between them. The CDR3 DNA follows: TGTGCCAGCAGTTACTCGAATACCGGGGGGCCAAGTAGCGAGCAGTTCTTC. Translation gives CASSYSNTGGPSSEQFF.

Turning to this clonotype: This may come from a read error, since a much larger clone is one base off. The V gene is TRBV12-3 or TRBV12-4, the J gene TRBJ2-5; 9 bases align to TRBD2. J gave up 11 bases and V 6 bases, and 19 bases lay outside the gene matches. The CDR3 sequence is 16 residues long. The CDR3 sequence is CASRALSAGGTNEQYF. In nucleotides, the CDR3 is TGTGCCAGCAGGGCCCTCTCAGCGGGGGGTACGAATGAGCAGTACTTC.

This clonotype was detected many times. The chain employs TRBV6-1 and TRBJ2-1; a weak D match, TRBD2 (5 bases). V lost 6 bases, J lost 7 bases, and 13 bases lay in between. The CDR3 is made up of 13 amino acids. Germline CDR1 and CDR2: MNHNS and SASEGT. CDR3 residues: CASSTTPGNEQFF. The CDR3 nucleotides are TGTGCCAGCAGCACAACCCCGGGGAATGAGCAGTTCTTC.

In its sample, this clonotype was seen a few times. The chain joins TRBV3-1 to TRBJ1-6; no clear D gene. Germline CDR1 and CDR2: LGHDT and YNNKEL (reference sequence). The V end was cut by 4 bases, the J end by 8 bases, with 12 bases between. The CDR3 runs 14 residues. For the CDR3, the DNA is TGTGCCAGCAGCCCGGGGATCTCGGATTCACCCCTCCACTTT. Its translation is CASSPGISDSPLHF.

This clonotype was seen at least ten times. V and J are TRBV5-1 and TRBJ2-7; D tentatively fits TRBD1 or TRBD2 (5 bases each). Trimming removed 1 base from V and 3 bases from J, with 14 bases in between. The CDR3 totals 15 residues. Germline CDR1 reads SGHRS; CDR2 reads YFSETQ. CDR3 protein: CASSLLSGPNYEQYF. The CDR3 region has the DNA TGCGCCAGCAGCTTGCTTTCGGGACCGAACTACGAGCAGTACTTC.

This clonotype was observed many times. The CDR3 region has the DNA TGTGCCAGCAGTCCATTGGGACGTCTCTCCTACGAGCAGTACTTC. This encodes CASSPLGRLSYEQYF. V gene TRBV12-3 or TRBV12-4 combines with J gene TRBJ2-7; D possibly uses TRBD1 or TRBD2 (5 bases each). V lost 5 bases and J 0 bases, leaving 14 bases between the germline ends. This CDR3 contains 15 residues.

This clonotype was seen ten or more times. The chain combines TRBV25-1 with TRBJ2-3, with TRBD1 identical over 11 bases. Looked up from germline, CDR1 is MGHDK and CDR2 is SYGVNS. CDR3 size: 16 residues. The trim removed 1 base at V and 4 bases at J, leaving 4 bases unmatched. The CDR3 DNA reads TGTGCCAGCAGTGAATGGACAGGGGGCATCGCAGATACGCAGTATTTT. Protein: CASSEWTGGIADTQYF.

This clonotype was counted ten times or more. V gene TRBV9 combines with J gene TRBJ2-7; D tentatively fits TRBD1 or TRBD2 (5 bases each). Between the trimmed V and J ends, which lost 4 bases and 1 base, there was a span of 15 bases. CDR1 and CDR2 (germline): SGDLS, YYNGEE. This CDR3 has 15 residues. The CDR3 here is CASSSGAGSSYEQYF. The CDR3 DNA sequence: TGTGCCAGCAGCTCCGGGGCAGGGTCATCCTACGAGCAGTACTTC.

Concerning this clonotype itself: This may come from a read error, since a much larger clone is one base off. The chain employs TRBV9 and TRBJ2-7, with D possibly being TRBD1 (8 bases). The DNA matches TRBJ2-5 better at its end, which makes the J call doubtful. The CDR3 has 17 amino acids. In germline, CDR1 is SGDLS, CDR2 YYNGEE. CDR3 sequence: CVSSGGGGQAVVETQYF. The CDR3 DNA reads as TGTGTCAGCAGCGGAGGGGGGGGACAGGCCGTGGTAGAGACCCAGTACTTC.

A remark on this clonotype: This could be a read error, since a much larger clone is one nucleotide away. V gene TRBV7-7 combines with J gene TRBJ2-3; D is unclear. There are 13 residues in the CDR3. V was shortened by 5 bases and J by 5 bases, with 11 bases between the two germline ends. Germline CDR1 and CDR2: SSHAT and FNYEAQ (reference sequence). The CDR3 loop reads CASSERVRDTQYF. The DNA for the CDR3 is TGTGCCAGCAGCGAACGAGTAAGAGATACGCAGTATTTT. The full variable domain, in which reference TRBV7-7 and TRBJ2-3 provide the parts outside the CDR3, is GAGVSQSPRYKVTKRGQDVTLRCDPISSHATLYWYQQALGQGPEFLTYFNYEAQPDKSGLPSDRFSAERPEGSISTLTIQRTEQRDSAMYRCASSERVRDTQYFGPGTRLTVL.

This clonotype showed up many times. The chain employs TRBV4-1 and TRBJ2-3; D gene unclear. Germline V gives CDR1 MGHRA, CDR2 YSYEKL. This CDR3 spans 13 amino acids. Deletions cut 5 bases from V and 1 base from J, with 7 bases between. CDR3 nucleotide sequence: TGCGCCAGCAGCGGCCCTGGCACAGATACGCAGTATTTT. Its translation is CASSGPGTDTQYF.

In this sample, this clonotype turned up a few times. The V call is TRBV5-5, the J call TRBJ1-1; a possible D gene is TRBD1 (5 bases). V dropped 1 base and J dropped 3 bases, with 13 bases sitting between them. Per germline, CDR1 SGHKS and CDR2 YYEKEE (reference sequence). The CDR3 has 15 residues. CDR3 protein: CASSLTGGIHTEAFF. The CDR3 DNA is TGTGCCAGCAGCTTGACTGGGGGAATACACACTGAAGCTTTCTTT. Full variable domain (remainder filled in from reference TRBV5-5 and TRBJ1-1): DAGVTQSPTHLIKTRGQQVTLRCSPISGHKSVSWYQQVLGQGPQFIFQYYEKEERGRGNFPDRFSARQFPNYSSELNVNALLLGDSALYLCASSLTGGIHTEAFFGQGTRLTVV.

Regarding this clonotype: This may come from a read error, since a much larger clone is one base off. The CDR3 coding sequence is TGCAGTGCTGGGGGACAGTTGAGCGCAGATACGCAGTATTTT. It codes for CSAGGQLSADTQYF. The chain uses TRBV20-1 and TRBJ2-3; 7 nucleotides agree with TRBD1. The CDR3 covers 14 residues. V lost 5 bases to trimming and J lost 4 bases; unmatched junction nucleotides: 9. Germline V CDR1 and CDR2: DFQATT, SNEGSKA (reference sequence).

This clonotype was seen repeatedly, ten times or more. The V call is TRBV11-2, the J call TRBJ2-7; 7 bases match TRBD2. The germline V gene has CDR1 SGHAT and CDR2 FQNNGV. The J segment lost 6 bases and the V segment lost 3 bases, leaving 8 bases of the junction unmatched. The length of the CDR3 is 14 residues. The CDR3 loop is CASSLGGVSGEQYF. The CDR3 nucleotides read TGTGCCAGCAGCTTGGGAGGGGTCTCGGGCGAGCAGTACTTC.

This clonotype was counted at least ten times. Being one base from a much bigger clone, this may be a read error. This sequence joins TRBV10-3 and TRBJ2-5, with 11 positions matching TRBD1. The CDR3 is made up of 14 amino acids. Germline V gene sequence: CDR1 ENHRY, CDR2 SYGVKD. The J segment lost 11 bases and the V segment lost 6 bases, leaving 11 bases of the junction unmatched. The CDR3 DNA reads TGTGCCATCAGGTCGGACAGGGGGCTCAATGAGCAGTACTTC. It encodes CAIRSDRGLNEQYF.

The genes are TRBV7-2 and TRBJ1-2; a weak D match, TRBD1 (5 bases). The V gene's germline CDR1 is SGHTA and CDR2 FQGNSA. V lost 7 bases and J lost 3, with 12 bases in between. The CDR3 extends over 13 amino acids. The CDR3 nucleotides are TGTGCCAGCAATGATGGGGGGTACTATGGCTACACCTTC. Residues: CASNDGGYYGYTF.

This clonotype has a handful of counts. The chain combines TRBV28 with TRBJ2-3; 8 nucleotides align to TRBD1. Germline V gene data show CDR1 as MDHEN and CDR2 as SYDVKM. CDR3 length equals 15 residues. V lost 6 bases and J lost 1; bases outside the gene matches: 6. This CDR3 is CASSPDRGRTDTQYF. The DNA of the CDR3 is TGTGCCAGCAGCCCAGACAGGGGACGCACAGATACGCAGTATTTT.